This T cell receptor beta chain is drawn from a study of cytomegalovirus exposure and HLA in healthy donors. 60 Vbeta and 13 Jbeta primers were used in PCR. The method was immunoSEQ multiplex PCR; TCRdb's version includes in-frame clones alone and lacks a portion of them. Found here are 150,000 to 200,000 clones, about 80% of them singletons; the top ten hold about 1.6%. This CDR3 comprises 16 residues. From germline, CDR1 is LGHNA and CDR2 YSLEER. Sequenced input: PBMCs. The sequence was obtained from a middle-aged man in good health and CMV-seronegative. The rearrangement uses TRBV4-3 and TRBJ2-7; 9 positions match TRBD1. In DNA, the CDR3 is TGCGCAAGTTCTCGGGACAGGGCCCTTCCTTCCTACGAGCAGTACTTC. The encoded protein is CASSRDRALPSYEQYF.